These T cell receptor beta chains were read from a single sample in a study of T cells after yellow fever vaccination. Each CDR3 protein is one row after TCRdb ran MiXCR on the 5' RACE reads. This sample has a few hundred thousand distinct CDR3 sequences, with roughly 4% found just once. The sequencing used PBMCs, collected 5 days after the yellow fever booster vaccination. Receptor source: a man between 18 and 35 years old who received the YFV17D yellow fever vaccine. The CDR3 runs from the conserved cysteine through the conserved F or W. D genes are given only for firm matches. Not all rows give a size; the values are once, few, many and, for expanded clones, a class.

CDR3nt,CDR3aa,abundance,v_gene,d_gene,j_gene
TGTGCCAGCAGCCCCATTATCGGGAATGAGCAGTTCTTC,CASSPIIGNEQFF,many,TRBV7-3,-,TRBJ2-1
TGTGCCAGCAGCCCCACGGGAGGGAGTACTGGAAACACCATATATTTT,CASSPTGGSTGNTIYF,few,TRBV7-6,-,TRBJ1-3
TGTGCCAGCTCCGCCGGGAGGGACGGCTACACCTTC,CASSAGRDGYTF,few,TRBV11-2,-,TRBJ1-2
TGTGCCAGCAGCCAAGATCCGGGGGTCTACGAGCAGTACTTC,CASSQDPGVYEQYF,-,TRBV4-2,-,TRBJ2-7
TGTGCCAGCAGGGGGATGGCCCTGACTTTC,CASRGMALTF,few,TRBV12-3/TRBV12-4,-,TRBJ2-6
TGCAGTGCGGCAGCCAGCCTTTATGGCTACACCTTC,CSAAASLYGYTF,many,TRBV20-1,-,TRBJ1-2
TGTGCCAGCAGCTTAGCGGGACTAGCGGGGGTGGAGACCCAGTACTTC,CASSLAGLAGVETQYF,many,TRBV7-2,TRBD2,TRBJ2-5
TGTGCCAGCAGCTTTAGTATACGGGTTCGGACTGAAGCTTTCTTT,CASSFSIRVRTEAFF,-,TRBV11-1,-,TRBJ1-1
TGTGCCAGCAGCTTAGCCAGGGAGGGGGCAGATACGCAGTATTTT,CASSLAREGADTQYF,few,TRBV7-6,-,TRBJ2-3
TGCGCCAGCAGCGCTATACGGGCAGATACGCAGTATTTT,CASSAIRADTQYF,-,TRBV4-3,-,TRBJ2-3
TGCAGTGCTAGAGATTCGCGGGGTTCCTACGAGCAGTACTTC,CSARDSRGSYEQYF,-,TRBV20-1,-,TRBJ2-7
TGTGCCAGCAGCGTAGACGGGGAGCCAGATACGCAGTATTTT,CASSVDGEPDTQYF,few,TRBV9,-,TRBJ2-3